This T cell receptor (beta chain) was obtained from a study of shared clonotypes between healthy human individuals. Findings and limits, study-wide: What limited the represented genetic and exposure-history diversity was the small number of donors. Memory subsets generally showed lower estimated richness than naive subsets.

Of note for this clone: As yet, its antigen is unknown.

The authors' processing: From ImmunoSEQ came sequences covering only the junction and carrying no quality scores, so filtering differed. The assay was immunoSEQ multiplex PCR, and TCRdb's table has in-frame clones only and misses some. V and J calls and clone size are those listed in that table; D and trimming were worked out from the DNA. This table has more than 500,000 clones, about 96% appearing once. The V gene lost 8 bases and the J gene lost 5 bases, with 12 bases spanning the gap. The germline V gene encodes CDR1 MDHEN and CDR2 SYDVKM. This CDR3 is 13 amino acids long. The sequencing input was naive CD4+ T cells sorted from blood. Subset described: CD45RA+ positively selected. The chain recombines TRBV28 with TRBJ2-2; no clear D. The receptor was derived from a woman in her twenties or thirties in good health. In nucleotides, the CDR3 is TGTGCCAGCTCCTCCCGGATGACCGGGGAGCTGTTTTTT. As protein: CASSSRMTGELFF.